These 26 T cell receptor beta chains share one sample of origin, sequenced in a study of blood T cell repertoires in COVID-19. Produced via immunoSEQ multiplex PCR; TCRdb's table is partial and in-frame only. The sample consists of 300,000 to 350,000 clones, 70% to 90% of them appearing once. Sequencing was performed on PBMCs or T cells enriched from blood (not recorded which). The receptors were sampled from a man aged 30 to 39 who had recovered from COVID-19.

For this clone: This specimen includes other DNA sequences encoding the same CDR3. The rearrangement uses TRBV12-3 or TRBV12-4 and TRBJ1-2; no definite D call. This CDR3 has 11 amino acids. V lost 5 bases, J lost 5 bases, and 6 bases lay in between. CDR3 region: CASSTRYGYTF. DNA for the CDR3: TGTGCCAGCAGTACGAGGTATGGCTACACCTTC.

J is TRBJ1-1 and V is TRBV5-1; possible D gene TRBD1, 6 bases. The CDR3 extends over 14 amino acids. Trimming took 0 bases from V and 5 from J, leaving 11 bases between them. Germline V lookup: CDR1 SGHRS, CDR2 YFSETQ. Written as DNA, the CDR3 is TGCGCCAGCAGCTTGGAAACAGGGAAAACTGAAGCTTTCTTT. Protein sequence: CASSLETGKTEAFF. Full variable domain (missing parts from reference TRBV5-1 and TRBJ1-1): KAGVTQTPRYLIKTRGQQVTLSCSPISGHRSVSWYQQTPGQGLQFLFEYFSETQRNKGNFPGRFSGRQFSNSRSEMNVSTLELGDSALYLCASSLETGKTEAFFGQGTRLTVV.

The J gene is TRBJ2-1, the V gene TRBV5-1, with D hard to call. V lost 0 bases to trimming and J lost 4 bases, with 11 bases between them. The germline gives CDR1 SGHRS, CDR2 YFSETQ. CDR3 length: 15 amino acids. CDR3 DNA: TGCGCCAGCAGCTTGGTGGCAGATCTTTACAATGAGCAGTTCTTC. Residues: CASSLVADLYNEQFF.

Comments on this clone: Its ends do not fully match the called genes, so a read error is possible. The rearrangement uses TRBV5-1 and TRBJ1-5; 7 bases are shared with TRBD1. Germline V lookup: CDR1 SGHRS, CDR2 YFSETQ. This CDR3 spans 15 amino acids. The CDR3 loop reads CASSLGGTANQPQHF. CDR3 in DNA: TGCGCCAGCAGCTTGGGGGGGACAGCTAATCAGCCCCAACATTTT.

This chain uses TRBV11-3 with TRBJ1-1, with D unresolved. Germline V lookup: CDR1 SGHNT, CDR2 YENEEA. The CDR3 contains 13 residues. Trimming cost V 1 base and J 2 bases, with 5 bases left between them. The CDR3 sequence: CASSLAGNTEAFF. The CDR3 DNA sequence: TGTGCCAGCAGCTTAGCGGGAAACACTGAAGCTTTCTTT.

The chain recombines TRBV5-1 with TRBJ2-1; 8 bases match TRBD1. Trimming cost V 7 bases and J 2 bases; bases outside gene matches: 5. This CDR3 spans 14 amino acids. The germline gives CDR1 SGHRS, CDR2 YFSETQ. The CDR3 is CASGQGFTYNEQFF. Written as DNA, the CDR3 is TGCGCCAGCGGACAGGGATTCACCTACAATGAGCAGTTCTTC.

The chain is built from TRBV27 and TRBJ1-5, with 9 nucleotides matching TRBD1. CDR3 size: 15 residues. Germline CDR1 is MNHEY and CDR2 is SMNVEV (reference sequence). After removal of 6 bases from V and 6 bases from J, the junction contained 9 bases not matched to a gene. CDR3 in amino acids: CASSSLQGAGQPQHF. DNA of the CDR3: TGTGCCAGCAGCTCCCTACAGGGGGCTGGTCAGCCCCAGCATTTT.

The sample holds a few counts of this clone. The rearrangement joins TRBV6-5 to TRBJ2-2; TRBD1 is a possible D gene (5 bases). The V end was cut by 7 bases, the J end by 8 bases, with 14 bases between. CDR1 is MNHEY and CDR2 is SVGAGI in the germline V gene. CDR3 size: 13 residues. Written as DNA, the CDR3 is TGTGCCAGCACCCCGATCAGGGAAGGGGAGCTGTTTTTT. The encoded protein is CASTPIREGELFF.

The gene calls are TRBV6-5 and TRBJ2-7; 7 bases are shared with TRBD1. Trimming cost V 2 bases and J 4 bases; bases outside gene matches: 5. CDR3 length equals 14 residues. Germline CDR1 MNHEY, CDR2 SVGAGI. CDR3 sequence (DNA): TGTGCCAGCAGTTACCCGGGACAGTCTTACGAGCAGTACTTC. Protein sequence: CASSYPGQSYEQYF.

V and J are TRBV2 and TRBJ2-3, with 9 bases fitting TRBD2. V lost 2 bases to trimming and J lost 2 bases; unmatched junction nucleotides: 5. This CDR3 comprises 16 residues. CDR1 and CDR2 (germline): SNHLY, FYNNEI. In DNA, the CDR3 is TGTGCCAGCAGTGAACAGCGGGGGGCTCTCACAGATACGCAGTATTTT. Protein product: CASSEQRGALTDTQYF.

CDR3: CASSDTGLRGRTEAFF. The CDR3 DNA is TGTGCCAGTAGTGACACCGGATTGAGGGGGCGGACTGAAGCTTTCTTT. The rearrangement joins TRBV19 to TRBJ1-1, with 7 bases that match TRBD1. Germline trimming cut 5 bases from V and 5 bases from J; bases unmatched to any gene: 14. CDR1 is LNHDA, CDR2 SQIVND, per germline (reference sequence). The CDR3 loop spans 16 amino acids.

The rearrangement uses TRBV4-1 and TRBJ1-3, with 8 positions matching TRBD1. Germline loops: CDR1 MGHRA, CDR2 YSYEKL. V was clipped by 1 base and J by 0 bases; unmatched bases: 11. This CDR3 comprises 19 residues. The CDR3 loop reads CASSQVDSRGLSSGNTIYF. CDR3 DNA sequence: TGCGCCAGCAGCCAAGTAGACAGCAGGGGGCTTAGCTCTGGAAACACCATATATTTT.

V usage is TRBV5-1 and J usage is TRBJ2-7, with D perhaps TRBD2 (7 bases). This CDR3 spans 14 amino acids. V was shortened by 0 bases and J by 4 bases, with 11 bases between the two germline ends. The germline V gene encodes CDR1 SGHRS and CDR2 YFSETQ. The CDR3 protein is CASSLVGGQYEQYF. The DNA for the CDR3 is TGCGCCAGCAGCTTGGTCGGGGGGCAATACGAGCAGTACTTC.

The chain carries TRBV11-2 and TRBJ2-2; D is ambiguous. The CDR3 is made up of 12 amino acids. The V and J ends lost 6 bases and 5 bases respectively, with 7 bases between them. Germline CDR1 reads SGHAT; CDR2 reads FQNNGV. The CDR3 coding sequence is TGTGCCAGCAGAACCAGAACCGGGGAGCTGTTTTTT. It is translated as CASRTRTGELFF.

This clone appeared once. This sequence joins TRBV5-1 and TRBJ1-1; D may be TRBD1 (5 bases). CDR1 and CDR2 from the germline V gene are SGHRS and YFSETQ. CDR3 length: 14 residues. V was cut by 0 bases and J by 11 bases, with 17 bases left in between. Here the CDR3 reads CASSLGGRALRAFF. For the CDR3, the DNA is TGCGCCAGCAGCTTGGGTGGCAGGGCCTTAAGGGCTTTCTTT.

The chain is built from TRBV5-4 and TRBJ2-7, with a tentative D call TRBD2 (6 bases). V was trimmed by 0 bases and J by 0 bases, leaving 10 bases between them. Germline V gene sequence: CDR1 SGHNT, CDR2 YYREEE (reference sequence). The CDR3 spans 15 residues. The DNA of the CDR3 is TGTGCCAGCAGCTTGGGGGTCGGGAGCTCCTACGAGCAGTACTTC. The encoded protein is CASSLGVGSSYEQYF.

In regard to this clone: Other DNA sequences in this specimen translate into the identical CDR3. V gene TRBV5-1 combines with J gene TRBJ2-1; D call uncertain. The CDR3 runs to 15 residues. In germline, CDR1 is SGHRS, CDR2 YFSETQ. V was pared by 1 base and J by 0 bases, with 8 bases between. The CDR3 DNA sequence: TGCGCCAGCAGCTTGTACAGTAGCTCCTACAATGAGCAGTTCTTC. Its protein product is CASSLYSSSYNEQFF.

CDR3 in amino acids: CASSQVGQGQPDTQYF. The CDR3 bases are TGCGCCAGCAGCCAAGTCGGACAGGGTCAGCCAGATACGCAGTATTTT. This chain connects TRBV4-3 to TRBJ2-3; 8 bases fit TRBD1. Per the germline V gene, CDR1 is LGHNA and CDR2 is YSLEER. The length of the CDR3 is 16 residues. After removal of 1 base from V and 4 bases from J, the junction contained 7 bases not matched to a gene.

The chain combines TRBV4-2 with TRBJ2-3, with TRBD2 as a possible D gene (6 bases). The germline CDR1 and CDR2 sequences are LGHNA and YNFKEQ. The CDR3 has 16 amino acids. V dropped 2 bases and J dropped 4 bases, with 16 bases sitting between them. CDR3 DNA: TGTGCCAGCAGCCAAACCCCTAGCGTCGGGTCAGATACGCAGTATTTT. Protein: CASSQTPSVGSDTQYF.

V is TRBV30 and J is TRBJ1-1; possibly TRBD1 for D (6 bases). Trimming stripped 8 bases from V and 3 bases from J, with 28 bases between. CDR1 and CDR2 (germline): GTSNPN, SVGIG (reference sequence). The CDR3 extends over 17 amino acids. CDR3 DNA: TGTGCCCGGGGCGATACAGGGTACCCCGCCGTGGACACTGAAGCTTTCTTT. Encoded protein: CARGDTGYPAVDTEAFF.

The table lists this clone with a few counts. This chain uses TRBV6-2 or TRBV6-3 with TRBJ1-1; 11 nucleotides match TRBD1. Germline CDR1 is MNHEY and CDR2 is SVGEGT. After removal of 5 bases from V and 6 bases from J, the junction contained 8 bases not matched to a gene. The CDR3 runs to 15 residues. The CDR3: CASSKRTGGGSEAFF. CDR3 DNA sequence: TGTGCCAGCAGTAAACGGACAGGGGGCGGCTCTGAAGCTTTCTTT.

In this sample, this clone turned up once. This chain uses TRBV6-5 with TRBJ1-2; TRBD1 is a possible D gene (6 bases). CDR3 length: 14 amino acids. V dropped 7 bases and J dropped 0 bases, with 12 bases sitting between them. CDR1 and CDR2 (germline): MNHEY, SVGAGI. CDR3 coding DNA: TGTGCCAGCACAAGGGGGGGCTCTAACTATGGCTACACCTTC. It specifies CASTRGGSNYGYTF.

The chain combines TRBV6-6 with TRBJ2-3; 13 nucleotides agree with TRBD2. CDR1 is MNHNY and CDR2 is SVGAGI in the germline V gene (reference sequence). The CDR3 covers 16 residues. J lost 6 bases, V lost 5 bases, and 8 bases had no gene match. The CDR3 region is CASSPRLAGGRDTQYF. The CDR3, as DNA: TGTGCCAGCAGTCCCCGACTAGCGGGGGGCAGGGATACGCAGTATTTT.

This rearrangement joins TRBV27 to TRBJ1-5; a weak D match, TRBD1 (5 bases). With 3 bases removed from V and 3 bases from J, the gap between germline ends came to 12 bases. The CDR3 is 15 amino acids. CDR1 and CDR2 from the germline V gene are MNHEY and SMNVEV (reference sequence). The chain's CDR3 is CASSLGRVANQPQHF. CDR3 DNA sequence: TGTGCCAGCAGTTTGGGCAGGGTGGCCAATCAGCCCCAGCATTTT.

Only one count was recorded for this clone. This may be a read error, as it is one base from a much larger clone. V gene TRBV3-1 (or the pseudogene TRBV3-2) combines with J gene TRBJ1-1; no clear D. Germline CDR1 LGHDT, CDR2 YNNKEL (reference sequence). V gave up 2 bases and J gave up 1 base, with 5 bases separating them. This CDR3 spans 13 amino acids. In DNA form, the CDR3 reads TGTGCCAGCAGCCAAACAGAGAACACTGAAGCTTTCTTT. Its protein product is CASSQTENTEAFF.

The V gene is TRBV7-2, the J gene TRBJ2-5, with 12 bases aligning to TRBD1. The V gene end was trimmed by 3 bases and the J gene end by 5 bases; junction bases not matched to a gene: 1. CDR3 length: 14 residues. Germline CDR1 SGHTA, CDR2 FQGNSA. CDR3 amino acids: CASSFGTGGETQYF. The CDR3 nucleotides are TGTGCCAGCAGCTTCGGGACAGGGGGCGAGACCCAGTACTTC.